A single sample gave rise to the 25 T cell receptor beta chains below, sequenced in a study of T cell responses to AZD1222 COVID-19 vaccine. Measured with immunoSEQ multiplex PCR; TCRdb has only the in-frame clones, and not every one. The table records roughly 97,000 clones, about nine tenths of them present only once. The input for sequencing was peripheral blood, taken on day 0 of AZD1222 vaccination. Receptors were obtained from an adult in good health.

The V call is TRBV9, the J call TRBJ2-7; D gene ambiguous. This CDR3 has 14 amino acids. Per germline, CDR1 SGDLS and CDR2 YYNGEE. Deletions cut 0 bases from V and 1 base from J, with 8 bases between. As DNA, the CDR3 is TGTGCCAGCAGCGTAGATGGTGAGTCCTACGAGCAGTACTTC. As protein: CASSVDGESYEQYF.

This chain joins TRBV11-3 and TRBJ2-7; 12 bases are shared with TRBD2. The CDR3 contains 17 residues. The trim removed 11 bases at V and 1 base at J, leaving 15 bases unmatched. Germline loops: CDR1 SGHNT, CDR2 YENEEA. The CDR3 region is CALSTLAGGQESYEQYF. The CDR3 DNA follows: TGTGCCCTTTCAACACTAGCGGGGGGCCAAGAGTCCTACGAGCAGTACTTC.

The chain is built from TRBV4-1 and TRBJ2-7; either TRBD1 or TRBD2 may fit D (5 bases each). V lost 4 bases and J 3 bases, leaving 34 bases between the germline ends. CDR3 size: 21 residues. Germline loops: CDR1 MGHRA, CDR2 YSYEKL. CDR3 region: CASSRRILTRVRDPENYEQYF. The DNA of the CDR3 is TGCGCCAGCAGCCGAAGGATCCTGACCAGAGTTAGGGACCCAGAGAACTACGAGCAGTACTTC.

This clone has more than one count but fewer than ten. V and J are TRBV7-8 and TRBJ2-7; D could derive from TRBD1 or TRBD2 (5 bases each). V lost 5 bases to trimming and J lost 6 bases, with 17 bases between them. Germline CDR1 SGHVS, CDR2 FQNEAQ. The CDR3 runs 14 residues. The CDR3 sequence: CASSQFRDPLEQYF. In nucleotides, the CDR3 is TGTGCCAGCAGCCAGTTCAGGGACCCCCTCGAGCAGTACTTC.

The chain has TRBV2 and TRBJ2-5; D is ambiguous. V dropped 8 bases and J dropped 5 bases, with 18 bases sitting between them. The CDR3 consists of 14 residues. Per the germline V gene, CDR1 is SNHLY and CDR2 is FYNNEI. CDR3 sequence (DNA): TGTGCCAGCGGCGGTGGACCTATATCCGAGACCCAGTACTTC. This sequence encodes CASGGGPISETQYF. Full variable domain (outside the CDR3, taken from reference TRBV2 and TRBJ2-5): EPEVTQTPSHQVTQMGQEVILRCVPISNHLYFYWYRQILGQKVEFLVSFYNNEISEKSEIFDDQFSVERPDGSNFTLKIRSTKLEDSAMYFCASGGGPISETQYFGPGTRLLVL.

The gene calls are TRBV10-2 and TRBJ1-1; D gene ambiguous. The CDR3 sequence is 14 residues long. Germline loops: CDR1 WSHSY, CDR2 SAAADI. The V end lost 5 bases, the J end lost 1 base, and 11 bases lay between the germline ends. The CDR3 DNA reads as TGCGCCAGCAGTTACTCCACAGCGAACACTGAAGCTTTCTTT. This gives the protein CASSYSTANTEAFF.

This clone occurred a few times. This chain's CDR3 is CASSWRGDEQYF. As DNA, the CDR3 is TGTGCCAGTAGTTGGAGGGGGGACGAGCAGTACTTC. This rearrangement joins TRBV19 to TRBJ2-7; the D gene could be TRBD1 or TRBD2 (6 bases each). Trimming removed 5 bases at V and 5 bases at J, with 10 bases between. The germline V gene has CDR1 LNHDA and CDR2 SQIVND (reference sequence). The CDR3 runs to 12 residues.

The CDR3 region is CASSLWAGSNYGYTF. The CDR3 coding sequence is TGTGCCAGCAGCTTATGGGCGGGTTCTAACTATGGCTACACCTTC. V is TRBV7-2 and J is TRBJ1-2; D not certain. The germline CDR1 and CDR2 sequences are SGHTA and FQGNSA. This CDR3 contains 15 residues. Between the trimmed V and J ends, which lost 2 bases and 0 bases, there was a span of 10 bases.

This clone was seen only once. The chain is built from TRBV29-1 and TRBJ2-7; tentatively, D is TRBD1 or TRBD2 (6 bases each). CDR1 and CDR2 (germline): SQVTM, ANQGSEA. Deletions cut 6 bases from V and 2 bases from J, with 17 bases between. There are 14 residues in the CDR3. CDR3 bases: TGCAGCGTAGTAACGGGGGCTCGCCCCTACGAGCAGTACTTC. It encodes CSVVTGARPYEQYF.

This clone has just a few counts. The chain has TRBV27 and TRBJ1-3; D gene ambiguous. Germline CDR1 MNHEY, CDR2 SMNVEV (reference sequence). The CDR3 has 15 amino acids. The V gene lost 5 bases and the J gene lost 0 bases, with 11 bases spanning the gap. This chain's CDR3 is CASSPNRGSGNTIYF. DNA of the CDR3: TGTGCCAGCAGTCCAAATCGGGGCTCTGGAAACACCATATATTTT.

As for this clone: Because it lacks the conserved phenylalanine or tryptophan at the end, this CDR3 is likely a read error. The DNA is left out, because the CDR3 cannot be placed on it with certainty; the CDR3 is given as TCRdb lists it. The chain joins TRBV7-8 to TRBJ2-3; TRBD2 is the table's D call and was not checked against the DNA. The CDR3 adds up to 13 amino acids, both ends counted. CDR1 is SGHVS, CDR2 FQNEAQ, per germline. CDR3 amino acids: CASSQQTSGGERI.

This chain connects TRBV7-6 to TRBJ2-3, with D possibly matching TRBD2 (7 bases). Per germline, CDR1 SGHVS and CDR2 FNYEAQ. The CDR3 has 16 residues. V lost 5 bases and J 4 bases, leaving 19 bases between the germline ends. This CDR3 reads CASSTTSGGAPDTQYF. The DNA of the CDR3 is TGTGCCAGCAGCACGACTAGTGGGGGGGCCCCAGATACGCAGTATTTT.

The chain has TRBV6-5 and TRBJ2-5, with a possible D match to TRBD1 (6 bases). Germline V gene lookup returns CDR1 MNHEY and CDR2 SVGAGI. V was shortened by 9 bases and J by 1 base, with 15 bases between the two germline ends. The CDR3 spans 14 residues. Written as DNA, the CDR3 is TGTGCCAGTCGGACAGCCAAAATCCAAGAGACCCAGTACTTC. It translates to CASRTAKIQETQYF.

This chain links TRBV27 with TRBJ1-5; D call uncertain. Looked up from germline, CDR1 is MNHEY and CDR2 is SMNVEV (reference sequence). Deletions cut 3 bases from V and 0 bases from J, with 3 bases between. There are 13 residues in the CDR3. CDR3 coding DNA: TGTGCCAGCAGTTTGACTAGCAATCAGCCCCAGCATTTT. It encodes CASSLTSNQPQHF.

The gene calls are TRBV10-2 and TRBJ2-5, with D perhaps matching TRBD1 or TRBD2 (6 bases each). The germline V and J ends were trimmed by 6 bases and 4 bases, with 15 bases remaining between them. The CDR3 consists of 14 residues. Germline V gene data show CDR1 as WSHSY and CDR2 as SAAADI. The CDR3 region is CASSPRGGRETQYF. DNA for the CDR3: TGCGCCAGCAGCCCCAGAGGGGGGCGAGAGACCCAGTACTTC.

The chain is built from TRBV6-2 or TRBV6-3 and TRBJ2-7; TRBD1 or TRBD2 may be the D gene (6 bases each). V shed 2 bases and J shed 2 bases, with 19 bases lying between them. CDR3 length equals 17 residues. From germline, CDR1 is MNHEY and CDR2 SVGEGT. The CDR3 loop is CASSYPSGGPVTYEQYF. CDR3 in DNA: TGTGCCAGCAGTTACCCTAGTGGGGGGCCAGTTACCTACGAGCAGTACTTC.

V and J are TRBV25-1 and TRBJ2-5, with D possibly TRBD2 on 7 matching bases. The germline V gene encodes CDR1 MGHDK and CDR2 SYGVNS. Trimming removed 6 bases from V and 4 bases from J, with 12 bases in between. The CDR3 covers 13 residues. The CDR3 is CASRGGAGETQYF. The DNA for the CDR3 is TGTGCCAGCAGGGGGGGGGCAGGAGAGACCCAGTACTTC.

The chain carries TRBV19 and TRBJ2-7; TRBD1 aligns across 10 bases. V was pared by 4 bases and J by 1 base, with 13 bases of the junction left unmatched. The CDR3 runs 18 residues. Germline V gene lookup returns CDR1 LNHDA and CDR2 SQIVND (reference sequence). CDR3 sequence reads: CASSTPVRGTGVSYEQYF. For the CDR3, the DNA is TGTGCCAGTAGTACCCCCGTCCGGGGGACAGGGGTTTCCTACGAGCAGTACTTC.

The rearrangement uses TRBV5-6 and TRBJ2-3; 8 bases map to TRBD1. This CDR3 has 14 residues. V trimming: 6 bases; J trimming: 4 bases; junction bases outside the gene matches: 7. Germline CDR1 reads SGHDT; CDR2 reads YYEEEE. The CDR3 coding sequence is TGTGCCAGCACAACAGGGGGTAGCGCAGATACGCAGTATTTT. Translation: CASTTGGSADTQYF.

This clone is medium-sized (0.01 to 0.1%) in the sample. The V call is TRBV6-5, the J call TRBJ2-3, with 9 bases identical to TRBD1. The CDR3 is 15 residues long. J gave up 6 bases and V 0 bases, and 4 bases lay outside the gene matches. Germline V gene lookup returns CDR1 MNHEY and CDR2 SVGAGI. CDR3 region: CASSYSDRGRDTQYF. The CDR3 DNA follows: TGTGCCAGCAGTTACTCGGACAGGGGACGGGATACGCAGTATTTT.

This chain links TRBV28 with TRBJ2-2; D call uncertain. Trimming took off 3 bases at V and 12 bases at J, with 14 bases between the two ends. CDR3 length: 13 residues. Germline V gene lookup returns CDR1 MDHEN and CDR2 SYDVKM. The CDR3 region has the DNA TGTGCCAGCAGTTTTACGGCGGAAGTAAAGCTGTTTTTT. Translation: CASSFTAEVKLFF.

This clone was seen only once. The chain has TRBV19 and TRBJ2-3; D may match TRBD1 or TRBD2 (6 bases each). There are 15 residues in the CDR3. V lost 3 bases and J lost 3, with 13 bases in between. Per germline, CDR1 LNHDA and CDR2 SQIVND (reference sequence). CDR3: CASSMRLGGTDTQYF. Written as DNA, the CDR3 is TGTGCCAGTAGTATGAGACTAGGGGGTACAGATACGCAGTATTTT.

V is TRBV7-9 and J is TRBJ2-7; TRBD1 might be the D (6 bases). V was trimmed by 5 bases and J by 2 bases, leaving 16 bases between them. The CDR3 is made up of 15 amino acids. Germline loops: CDR1 SEHNR, CDR2 FQNEAQ (reference sequence). CDR3 in amino acids: CASSEKTGTTYEQYF. Here the CDR3 DNA reads TGTGCCAGCAGCGAGAAGACCGGGACAACCTACGAGCAGTACTTC. The full variable domain, in which reference TRBV7-9 and TRBJ2-7 provide the parts outside the CDR3, is DTGVSQNPRHKITKRGQNVTFRCDPISEHNRLYWYRQTLGQGPEFLTYFQNEAQLEKSRLLSDRFSAERPKGSFSTLEIQRTEQGDSAMYLCASSEKTGTTYEQYFGPGTRLTVT.

The chain links TRBV10-3 to TRBJ2-5, with TRBD2 matching 7 bases. The length of the CDR3 is 13 residues. Germline V gene data show CDR1 as ENHRY and CDR2 as SYGVKD. After removal of 11 bases from V and 1 base from J, the junction contained 7 bases not matched to a gene. The CDR3 loop reads CAGSGGGQETQYF. In nucleotides, the CDR3 is TGTGCCGGTAGTGGGGGGGGCCAAGAGACCCAGTACTTC.

The J gene is TRBJ2-1, the V gene TRBV14; unclear D gene. Per the germline V gene, CDR1 is SGHDN and CDR2 is FVKESK. V lost 3 bases and J lost 9, with 15 bases in between. The CDR3 runs 14 residues. The chain's CDR3 is CASSHPGPTLEQFF. The CDR3 region has the DNA TGTGCCAGCAGCCACCCCGGGCCGACACTTGAGCAGTTCTTC.